The 27 T cell receptor beta chains given below trace back to one sample, sequenced in a study of CD8 T cells in ankylosing spondylitis. TCRdb re-called the 5' RACE reads through MiXCR, storing one row per CDR3 protein. The data hold 200,000 to 250,000 distinct CDR3 sequences, with about 10% observed a single time. The sequenced sample was blood, either unsorted or a sorted T cell fraction (not recorded which). The receptors were sampled from a male donor with ankylosing spondylitis or in good health (not recorded which).

The table lists this clonotype with many counts. This chain uses TRBV20-1 with TRBJ2-7; no firm D call. Germline CDR1 is DFQATT and CDR2 is SNEGSKA (reference sequence). CDR3 length: 13 residues. V was cut by 2 bases and J by 2 bases, with 10 bases left in between. DNA of the CDR3: TGCAGTGCTAGATCGAGCAGCCCCTACGAGCAGTACTTC. Its protein product is CSARSSSPYEQYF.

This clonotype was seen ten or more times. The V gene is TRBV20-1, the J gene TRBJ2-2; 7 bases match TRBD2. J was trimmed by 5 bases and V by 3 bases; bases with no gene match: 6. The CDR3 runs 14 residues. Germline values: CDR1 DFQATT, CDR2 SNEGSKA (reference sequence). The CDR3 is CSASGRGSTGELFF. Written as DNA, the CDR3 is TGCAGTGCTAGTGGGCGGGGGTCAACCGGGGAGCTGTTTTTT.

The chain recombines TRBV12-3 or TRBV12-4 with TRBJ1-2; 7 bases align to TRBD1. V trimming: 2 bases; J trimming: 4 bases; junction bases outside the gene matches: 7. CDR3 length: 15 amino acids. This CDR3 is CASSLRGQSPYGYTF. DNA for the CDR3: TGTGCCAGCAGTTTAAGGGGACAGTCCCCCTATGGCTACACCTTC.

This clonotype was seen at least ten times. The CDR3 sequence is CASCTGTGGGTDTQYF. CDR3 DNA: TGCGCCAGCTGTACGGGGACAGGGGGTGGCACAGATACGCAGTATTTT. The rearrangement links TRBV5-1 to TRBJ2-3, with 11 bases aligning to TRBD1. Germline V lookup: CDR1 SGHRS, CDR2 YFSETQ. After removal of 7 bases from V and 1 base from J, the junction contained 8 bases not matched to a gene. There are 16 residues in the CDR3.

This clonotype was seen a single time. J is TRBJ1-4 and V is TRBV19; D ambiguous. Trimming left V 6 bases short and J 8 bases short, with 19 bases between. Germline V lookup: CDR1 LNHDA, CDR2 SQIVND (reference sequence). The CDR3 loop spans 15 amino acids. The CDR3 region is CASRYSGSRAEKLFF. The CDR3 DNA reads TGTGCCAGTAGGTATAGCGGGTCTCGGGCGGAAAAACTGTTTTTT.

This clonotype has at least ten counts. The rearrangement uses TRBV7-2 and TRBJ2-3, with TRBD2 matching over 8 bases. There are 16 residues in the CDR3. Germline CDR1 is SGHTA and CDR2 is FQGNSA. The V segment lost 1 base and the J segment 4 bases; nucleotides outside the gene matches: 7. The CDR3 DNA follows: TGTGCCAGCAGCTTAGGCTCCAGCGGGGGAGCAGATACGCAGTATTTT. Translation gives CASSLGSSGGADTQYF.

This clonotype was seen ten or more times. This chain connects TRBV5-5 to TRBJ2-1; D ambiguous. CDR1 SGHKS and CDR2 YYEKEE come from the germline V gene (reference sequence). This CDR3 comprises 11 residues. V dropped 1 base and J dropped 10 bases, with 6 bases sitting between them. CDR3 sequence (DNA): TGTGCCAGCAGCTTGTATGGGGAGCAGTTCTTC. Its protein product is CASSLYGEQFF.

This clonotype showed up just a few times. This chain uses TRBV3-1 with TRBJ1-1; D is possibly TRBD1 (5 bases). The CDR3 has 16 residues. Between the trimmed V and J ends, which lost 0 bases and 1 base, there was a span of 12 bases. The germline V gene has CDR1 LGHDT and CDR2 YNNKEL (reference sequence). CDR3 in amino acids: CASSQDSRGGNTEAFF. As DNA, the CDR3 is TGTGCCAGCAGCCAAGACTCTCGTGGGGGGAACACTGAAGCTTTCTTT.

Many counts were recorded for this clonotype. The gene calls are TRBV5-1 and TRBJ2-7; no reliable D call. Trimming took off 0 bases at V and 2 bases at J, with 12 bases between the two ends. Per germline, CDR1 SGHRS and CDR2 YFSETQ. The CDR3 runs to 15 residues. CDR3 DNA: TGCGCCAGCAGCTTGGCCATGGAAGGGACCTACGAGCAGTACTTC. As protein: CASSLAMEGTYEQYF.

The J gene is TRBJ2-1, the V gene TRBV20-1, with D uncertain. The CDR3 extends over 14 amino acids. Trimming removed 6 bases at V and 7 bases at J, with 19 bases between. Looked up from germline, CDR1 is DFQATT and CDR2 is SNEGSKA (reference sequence). Here the CDR3 reads CSAPASPTWNEQFF. CDR3 nucleotides: TGCAGTGCACCGGCGTCACCCACATGGAATGAGCAGTTCTTC.

This clonotype was picked up many times. The chain is built from TRBV12-3 or TRBV12-4 and TRBJ2-7, with D possibly being TRBD1 (6 bases). The CDR3 is 13 amino acids. The V gene lost 5 bases and the J gene lost 5 bases, with 13 bases spanning the gap. CDR3 DNA sequence: TGTGCCAGCAGTAGAGGACAGTCCAACGAGCAGTACTTC. Its translation is CASSRGQSNEQYF.

The chain joins TRBV12-3 or TRBV12-4 to TRBJ1-6; D remains ambiguous. V was trimmed by 1 base and J by 14 bases, leaving 12 bases between them. The CDR3 runs to 13 residues. CDR3: CASSLEVSRTLHF. Here the CDR3 DNA reads TGTGCCAGCAGTTTAGAGGTATCGAGAACCCTCCACTTT.

The J gene is TRBJ2-3, the V gene TRBV6-1; 8 nucleotides align to TRBD2. Trimming at V came to 8 bases and at J to 0 bases, leaving 13 bases not matched to a gene. This CDR3 comprises 17 residues. The germline V gene encodes CDR1 MNHNS and CDR2 SASEGT. CDR3 protein: CASQLGRVSPSTDTQYF. DNA of the CDR3: TGTGCCAGCCAACTCGGGAGGGTGTCTCCTAGCACAGATACGCAGTATTTT.

This clonotype has a handful of counts. The CDR3 coding sequence is TGTGCCAGCAGCCAAGGAGCGGGACTGCTATCTGGAAACACCATATATTTT. Translation: CASSQGAGLLSGNTIYF. The V and J genes are TRBV7-9 and TRBJ1-3; D may be TRBD1 (5 bases). V was shortened by 5 bases and J by 1 base, with 18 bases between the two germline ends. From germline, CDR1 is SEHNR and CDR2 FQNEAQ (reference sequence). The CDR3 totals 17 residues.

This clonotype was picked up many times. The rearrangement uses TRBV20-1 and TRBJ1-2; D is ambiguous. In germline, CDR1 is DFQATT, CDR2 SNEGSKA (reference sequence). This CDR3 has 12 residues. Trimming took off 1 base at V and 8 bases at J, with 11 bases between the two ends. CDR3 residues: CSARGESLGYTF. In nucleotides, the CDR3 is TGCAGTGCTAGAGGGGAGTCCTTGGGCTACACCTTC.

There are many counts of this clonotype. The rearrangement uses TRBV29-1 and TRBJ2-7; D is perhaps TRBD1 or TRBD2 (5 bases each). Germline V gene data show CDR1 as SQVTM and CDR2 as ANQGSEA. Trimming pared 5 bases from V and 1 base from J, leaving 12 bases between. CDR3 length: 13 residues. In nucleotides, the CDR3 is TGCAGCGTTCCGGGACCAGCGTCCTACGAGCAGTACTTC. This sequence encodes CSVPGPASYEQYF.

This sequence joins TRBV20-1 and TRBJ2-1, with 9 nucleotides matching TRBD2. Germline V lookup: CDR1 DFQATT, CDR2 SNEGSKA (reference sequence). The CDR3 spans 16 residues. This CDR3 is CCVRGGAGGTYNEQFF. CDR3 DNA: TGCTGTGTCAGGGGGGGAGCGGGGGGTACATACAATGAGCAGTTCTTC.

In its sample, this clonotype was seen many times. The chain is built from TRBV7-2 and TRBJ2-1; tentatively, D is TRBD2 (6 bases). Germline V CDR1 and CDR2: SGHTA, FQGNSA. The CDR3 loop spans 16 amino acids. V lost 0 bases to trimming and J lost 4 bases, with 13 bases between them. DNA for the CDR3: TGTGCCAGCAGCTTAGCCCTAGCGATCACATACAATGAGCAGTTCTTC. It specifies CASSLALAITYNEQFF.

This clonotype was found many times. The gene calls are TRBV5-1 and TRBJ1-4; no definite D call. The CDR3 covers 14 residues. V dropped 4 bases and J dropped 5 bases, with 12 bases sitting between them. Germline values: CDR1 SGHRS, CDR2 YFSETQ. The CDR3 nucleotides read TGCGCCAGCAGCAATACAGACGGAAATGAAAAACTGTTTTTT. Its translation is CASSNTDGNEKLFF.

Concerning this clonotype: Compared with germline, one end of the junction differs, possibly owing to a read error. V usage is TRBV11-2 and J usage is TRBJ2-7, with unresolved D. CDR3 size: 13 residues. Germline V gene lookup returns CDR1 SGHAT and CDR2 FQNNGV. The CDR3 is CASSLEAGYVQYF. CDR3 DNA: TGTGCCAGCAGCTTAGAGGCCGGCTACGTGCAGTACTTC.

This clonotype was observed many times. The chain recombines TRBV12-3 or TRBV12-4 with TRBJ2-1; D gene uncertain. The V end was cut by 6 bases, the J end by 0 bases, with 21 bases between. This CDR3 comprises 18 residues. DNA of the CDR3: TGTGCCAGCAGCCCCTCGGGTATAAAGGAATTCTCCTACAATGAGCAGTTCTTC. It translates to CASSPSGIKEFSYNEQFF.

DNA for the CDR3: TGCGCCAGCAGCTTGTCAGGGGATCAAACTGAAGCTTTCTTT. This sequence encodes CASSLSGDQTEAFF. This chain links TRBV5-1 with TRBJ1-1; D is perhaps TRBD1 (6 bases). The germline V gene has CDR1 SGHRS and CDR2 YFSETQ. Trimming stripped 1 base from V and 5 bases from J, with 12 bases between. The CDR3 spans 14 residues.

This clonotype was seen at least ten times. This chain uses TRBV20-1 with TRBJ2-5; D is unclear. V lost 0 bases and J lost 10, with 3 bases in between. Per germline, CDR1 DFQATT and CDR2 SNEGSKA (reference sequence). There are 9 residues in the CDR3. DNA of the CDR3: TGCAGTGCTAGAGATATCCAGTACTTC. Encoded protein: CSARDIQYF.

At least ten counts were recorded for this clonotype. The J gene is TRBJ2-7, the V gene TRBV12-3 or TRBV12-4; the D call may be TRBD1 or TRBD2 (6 bases each). The CDR3 is 15 residues long. Between the trimmed V and J ends, which lost 2 bases and 0 bases, there was a span of 11 bases. The CDR3 coding sequence is TGTGCCAGCAGTTTACCGGGGGCTAGCTCCTACGAGCAGTACTTC. It specifies CASSLPGASSYEQYF.

This clonotype was seen only a few times. The chain joins TRBV20-1 to TRBJ2-1; 9 nucleotides align to TRBD1. The CDR3 contains 14 residues. Germline loops: CDR1 DFQATT, CDR2 SNEGSKA (reference sequence). The CDR3 bases are TGCAGCCCGAGAGGGACAGGGAATAACAATGAGCAGTTCTTC. Amino acid sequence: CSPRGTGNNNEQFF.

The rearrangement uses TRBV29-1 and TRBJ1-1; 10 bases are a match to TRBD1. With V trimmed by 6 bases and J by 11 bases, 12 bases remained unmatched. CDR1 SQVTM and CDR2 ANQGSEA come from the germline V gene. The CDR3 runs to 13 residues. This CDR3 is CSVAMTGGPEAFF. DNA of the CDR3: TGCAGCGTGGCCATGACAGGGGGCCCAGAGGCTTTCTTT.

This sequence joins TRBV5-1 and TRBJ2-2; the match to TRBD1 covers 12 bases. The V gene end was trimmed by 3 bases and the J gene end by 3 bases; junction bases not matched to a gene: 6. Germline values: CDR1 SGHRS, CDR2 YFSETQ. The CDR3 has 17 amino acids. DNA for the CDR3: TGCGCCAGCAGCTCAGGGACAGGGGGCGCCGACACCGGGGAGCTGTTTTTT. It encodes CASSSGTGGADTGELFF.